The present entry profiles one TCR beta chain with its context. The entry originates in a study of blood T cell repertoires in COVID-19. Study as a whole: In each case, the material was cDNA or gDNA derived from T cells, B-cell-depleted T cells, or PBMCs.

From germline, CDR1 is KGHSH and CDR2 LQKENI. J gave up 5 bases and V 0 bases, and 5 bases lay outside the gene matches. This CDR3 region has 15 residues. Sequenced by immunoSEQ multiplex PCR; TCRdb stores in-frame clones only, minus some. The sample carries approximately 68,000 clones, approximately 87% recorded once. The rearrangement links TRBV18 to TRBJ1-1; 8 positions match TRBD1. Material for sequencing was peripheral blood. The source is a man in his forties or fifties with active COVID-19. CDR3 sequence reads: CASSPPSRGLTEAFF. Here the CDR3 DNA reads TGTGCCAGCTCACCACCCAGCAGGGGGCTTACTGAAGCTTTCTTT.